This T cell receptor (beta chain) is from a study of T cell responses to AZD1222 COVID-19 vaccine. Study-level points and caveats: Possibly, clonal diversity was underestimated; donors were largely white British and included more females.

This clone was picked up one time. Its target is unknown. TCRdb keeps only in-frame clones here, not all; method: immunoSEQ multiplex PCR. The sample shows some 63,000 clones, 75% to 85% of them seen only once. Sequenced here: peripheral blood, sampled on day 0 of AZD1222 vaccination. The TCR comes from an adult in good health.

The CDR3 nucleotides read TGTGCCAGCAGTCCTCCACTCACCTATGGCTACACCTTC. Translation gives CASSPPLTYGYTF. The chain is built from TRBV28 and TRBJ1-2; no reliable D call. V was clipped by 5 bases and J by 4 bases, with 11 bases between them. CDR3 length equals 13 residues. Germline CDR1 is MDHEN and CDR2 is SYDVKM.